One sample yielded the 17 T cell receptor beta chains listed below, sequenced in a study of PD-L1 blockade in urothelial cancer. Some clones are missing from TCRdb's copy, which holds only in-frame ones; the method was immunoSEQ multiplex PCR. This sample has more than 55,000 clones, with 80% to 90% found just once. Noted time point: pretreatment peripheral blood. The specimen comprised PBMCs, sampled around atezolizumab (anti-PD-L1) treatment. The receptors here all came from an older man with urothelial cancer.

The gene calls are TRBV6-1 and TRBJ2-7, with 8 nucleotides matching TRBD1. The trim removed 8 bases at V and 4 bases at J, leaving 10 bases unmatched. The CDR3 has 14 amino acids. Germline CDR1 is MNHNS and CDR2 is SASEGT. Here the CDR3 DNA reads TGTGCCAGCTCCCCCCAGGGGGCTGTGTACGAGCAGTACTTC. This gives the protein CASSPQGAVYEQYF.

There are a few counts of this clone. The genes are TRBV11-2 and TRBJ2-5; D not resolved. The germline V gene has CDR1 SGHAT and CDR2 FQNNGV. Deletions cut 0 bases from V and 7 bases from J, with 6 bases between. The CDR3 spans 12 residues. CDR3 residues: CASSLESSTQYF. The CDR3 bases are TGTGCCAGCAGCTTAGAATCATCGACCCAGTACTTC.

This clone came up a few times. The chain is built from TRBV10-3 and TRBJ1-2, with a weak D call TRBD1 (6 bases). This CDR3 has 13 residues. Trimming removed 6 bases from V and 2 bases from J, with 10 bases in between. From germline, CDR1 is ENHRY and CDR2 SYGVKD. The CDR3 region is CAIRSDSNYGYTF. CDR3 bases: TGTGCCATCAGATCGGACAGCAACTATGGCTACACCTTC.

The CDR3 nucleotides read TGTGCCAGCAGTTCAAGTGGACAGGGCGTGCACGAGCAGTACTTC. Its translation is CASSSSGQGVHEQYF. The chain couples TRBV2 to TRBJ2-7, with TRBD1 matching over 8 bases. CDR1 is SNHLY and CDR2 is FYNNEI in the germline V gene. This CDR3 spans 15 amino acids. Trimming cost V 5 bases and J 5 bases; bases outside gene matches: 11.

The table lists this clone with a count of one. Here the CDR3 reads CASSLVSSEQYF. The CDR3 DNA follows: TGCGCCAGCAGCTTGGTGTCGAGCGAGCAGTACTTC. The V call is TRBV5-1, the J call TRBJ2-7; D is unresolved. This CDR3 is built from 12 residues. The V end lost 0 bases, the J end lost 6 bases, and 7 bases lay between the germline ends. The germline gives CDR1 SGHRS, CDR2 YFSETQ.

This clone showed up just a few times. The V gene is TRBV14, the J gene TRBJ2-7; tentative D call: TRBD1 (6 bases). Looked up from germline, CDR1 is SGHDN and CDR2 is FVKESK. The CDR3 runs to 14 residues. V was cut by 4 bases and J by 7 bases, with 17 bases left in between. The CDR3 protein is CASSRTGLSGEQYF. The DNA of the CDR3 is TGTGCCAGCAGCCGAACAGGGTTGAGTGGGGAGCAGTACTTC.

This chain joins TRBV27 and TRBJ2-7; 7 nucleotides align to TRBD1. The trim removed 8 bases at V and 2 bases at J, leaving 9 bases unmatched. CDR3 size: 14 residues. The germline CDR1 and CDR2 sequences are MNHEY and SMNVEV (reference sequence). CDR3 nucleotides: TGTGCCAGCCGAAGACAGGGTGGGGCCTACGAGCAGTACTTC. Encoded protein: CASRRQGGAYEQYF.

This clone was seen just once. The chain employs TRBV25-1 and TRBJ1-1, with 10 bases fitting TRBD1. The length of the CDR3 is 16 residues. Trimming took 3 bases from V and 2 from J; bases not matched to a gene: 6. Germline CDR1 MGHDK, CDR2 SYGVNS. CDR3 in amino acids: CASSDRDRGSNTEAFF. CDR3 bases: TGTGCCAGCAGTGACCGGGACAGGGGATCTAACACTGAAGCTTTCTTT.

J is TRBJ2-7 and V is TRBV7-9; 7 nucleotides match TRBD1. The CDR3 extends over 15 amino acids. Per the germline V gene, CDR1 is SEHNR and CDR2 is FQNEAQ (reference sequence). The V and J ends lost 5 bases and 0 bases, in that order; junction bases with no gene match: 7. CDR3 amino acids: CASSLQGTISYEQYF. The DNA for the CDR3 is TGTGCCAGCAGCCTACAGGGGACGATCTCCTACGAGCAGTACTTC.

This clone came up once. The rearrangement joins TRBV10-3 to TRBJ2-7; D not resolved. V was trimmed by 0 bases and J by 3 bases, leaving 9 bases between them. CDR1 ENHRY and CDR2 SYGVKD come from the germline V gene. The CDR3 loop spans 14 amino acids. The CDR3 is CAISESLTIYEQYF. The CDR3, as DNA: TGTGCCATCAGTGAGTCCCTGACAATCTACGAGCAGTACTTC.

The gene calls are TRBV11-3 and TRBJ2-1, with a weak D call TRBD1 (5 bases). Trimming took 1 base from V and 6 from J, leaving 7 bases between them. Per the germline V gene, CDR1 is SGHNT and CDR2 is YENEEA. The CDR3 contains 13 residues. The CDR3 spells CASSLVGANEQFF. The CDR3, as DNA: TGTGCCAGCAGCTTAGTTGGGGCCAATGAGCAGTTCTTC.

The V call is TRBV30, the J call TRBJ2-7; 10 positions agree with TRBD1. This CDR3 has 14 amino acids. Germline V lookup: CDR1 GTSNPN, CDR2 SVGIG (reference sequence). V trimming: 4 bases; J trimming: 0 bases; junction bases outside the gene matches: 3. The CDR3 here is CAWNRDRGSYEQYF. DNA of the CDR3: TGTGCCTGGAACCGGGACAGGGGCTCCTACGAGCAGTACTTC.

This chain links TRBV14 with TRBJ2-2; D is perhaps TRBD2 (6 bases). CDR1 SGHDN and CDR2 FVKESK come from the germline V gene. With 2 bases removed from V and 6 bases from J, the gap between germline ends came to 13 bases. CDR3 length: 15 amino acids. CDR3 residues: CASSQTSLPAGELFF. CDR3 DNA: TGTGCCAGCAGCCAAACTAGCCTCCCGGCCGGGGAGCTGTTTTTT. Complete variable domain (other parts from reference TRBV14 and TRBJ2-2): EAGVTQFPSHSVIEKGQTVTLRCDPISGHDNLYWYRRVMGKEIKFLLHFVKESKQDESGMPNNRFLAERTGGTYSTLKVQPAELEDSGVYFCASSQTSLPAGELFFGEGSRLTVL.

The chain employs TRBV4-1 and TRBJ2-2; D unresolved. Germline V gene lookup returns CDR1 MGHRA and CDR2 YSYEKL. Trimming took 0 bases from V and 1 from J, leaving 6 bases between them. The CDR3 loop spans 15 amino acids. As DNA, the CDR3 is TGCGCCAGCAGCCAAGATAGTCAGAACACCGGGGAGCTGTTTTTT. Translated: CASSQDSQNTGELFF.

J is TRBJ2-1 and V is TRBV18; a weak D match, TRBD2 (5 bases). Trimming removed 2 bases at V and 0 bases at J, with 8 bases between. Per the germline V gene, CDR1 is KGHSH and CDR2 is LQKENI. The CDR3 spans 15 residues. The CDR3 coding sequence is TGTGCCAGCTCACCAGGACTCGGCTCCTACAATGAGCAGTTCTTC. Translation gives CASSPGLGSYNEQFF.

This chain joins TRBV6-1 and TRBJ2-7; perhaps TRBD1 as D (5 bases). Germline V CDR1 and CDR2: MNHNS, SASEGT. Trimming took off 4 bases at V and 3 bases at J, with 10 bases between the two ends. This CDR3 region has 13 residues. The CDR3 DNA reads as TGTGCCAGCAGTGTTCAGGGAAGCTACGAGCAGTACTTC. It encodes CASSVQGSYEQYF.

CDR3 sequence (DNA): TGTGCCAGTAGTATACGGGGGGAAGACTATGGCTACACCTTC. It codes for CASSIRGEDYGYTF. V is TRBV19 and J is TRBJ1-2, with D perhaps TRBD1 (5 bases). The CDR3 is 14 residues long. V was trimmed by 2 bases and J by 3 bases, leaving 10 bases between them. Per germline, CDR1 LNHDA and CDR2 SQIVND (reference sequence).